The rows below give T cell receptor beta chains drawn from one sample of a study of human T cells and chemical hapten exposure. From the RACE reads, TCRdb called clonotypes with MiXCR, one entry per CDR3 protein. In the table there are about 35,000 distinct CDR3 sequences, 5.5% to 7.5% of which are singletons. The sample was whole blood, taken in connection with sensitization to the hapten diphenylcyclopropenone (DPC). These receptors were taken from a woman aged 25 to 39 with alopecia areata. Some clones in this sample may be carry-over from other donors' samples. Both conserved end residues are trimmed from each CDR3.

j_gene,v_gene,CDR3aa
TRBJ1-4,TRBV12-3/TRBV12-4,ASSLGGVPNEKLF
TRBJ2-7,TRBV7-8,ASSLYGGMREQY
TRBJ1-4,TRBV13,ASSAKGAGEKLF
TRBJ1-3,TRBV20-1,SALFRRNSGNTIY
TRBJ2-7,TRBV7-9,ASSRGLSNEQY
TRBJ2-6,TRBV20-1,SARVPPTRSGANVLT
TRBJ2-1,TRBV24-1,ATSDFSQGAYNEQF
TRBJ2-1,TRBV20-1,SARDGGSSYNEQF
TRBJ2-7,TRBV12-3/TRBV12-4,ASSRTGSSEQY
TRBJ2-7,TRBV28,ASRAPATYEQY
TRBJ2-7,TRBV4-3,ASSQDRDRRQY
TRBJ2-2,TRBV4-3,ASSRGQESSTGELF
TRBJ2-3,TRBV29-1,SVEGTPRTSPDTQY
TRBJ2-7,TRBV12-3/TRBV12-4,ASSFAGSSYEQY
TRBJ1-5,TRBV15,ATSRDRRGPFNQPQH
TRBJ2-5,TRBV5-4,ASSPTYEAPETQY
TRBJ1-1,TRBV14,ASSQAGDPEAF
TRBJ1-2,TRBV25-1,ASRLTGANYGYT
TRBJ1-1,TRBV29-1,SAVQGRGTEAF
TRBJ2-3,TRBV12-3/TRBV12-4,ASSRNRWDTQY
TRBJ2-5,TRBV5-1,ASSFTSGAQETQY
TRBJ1-1,TRBV30,AWLLNTEAF
TRBJ1-1,TRBV7-6,ASSLGGVATEAF
TRBJ2-6,TRBV6-2/TRBV6-3,ASSSRFRAGANVLT
TRBJ2-3,TRBV7-6,ASSRRGTDTQY
TRBJ2-2,TRBV4-3,ASSQAGWGYTGELF
TRBJ1-2,TRBV28,ASSFNYGYT
TRBJ2-3,TRBV7-6,ASSPGDTDTQY
TRBJ1-5,TRBV4-3,ASSQGIGQNQPQH
TRBJ1-5,TRBV12-3/TRBV12-4,ASQDRGSNQPQH
TRBJ1-1,TRBV6-1,ASRAPKGANTEAF
TRBJ2-4,TRBV4-2,ASSQDSNQAKNIQY
TRBJ1-1,TRBV11-2,ASSLTTQGGTEAF
TRBJ2-7,TRBV7-9,ASSAPGARQY
TRBJ2-7,TRBV7-7,ASSLEWGSEQY
TRBJ1-5,TRBV10-3,AISEDREGQPQH
TRBJ1-6,TRBV7-9,ASSPTGTANSPLH
TRBJ2-3,TRBV6-1,ASSERDRRDTQY
TRBJ2-7,TRBV12-3/TRBV12-4,ASRDREEAYEQY
TRBJ2-7,TRBV12-3/TRBV12-4,ASTPMFRSEQY
TRBJ1-4,TRBV6-6,ASSFWNEKLF
TRBJ2-6,TRBV4-3,ASSQGPRVWGAAPGANVLT
TRBJ1-2,TRBV20-1,SASLPVDRDYGYT
TRBJ2-5,TRBV20-1,SARRSGGETQY
TRBJ2-4,TRBV28,ASWGGENIQY
TRBJ2-1,TRBV24-1,ATSDNSGGSSYNEQF
TRBJ2-5,TRBV29-1,SVEEGGRETQY
TRBJ1-2,TRBV7-3,ASGDKNYGYT
TRBJ1-4,TRBV14,ASSEGQSTNEKLF
TRBJ1-3,TRBV5-5,ASSNSRRVGDLSGNTIY
TRBJ2-2,TRBV7-2,ASSRTGWTGELF
TRBJ2-3,TRBV6-2/TRBV6-3,ASMVERTDTQY